A single sample is the source of the 29 T cell receptor beta chains below, sequenced in a study of beta chain features in type 1 diabetes. Sequencing targeted expressed TCRB transcripts, as all isolated RNA had been reverse transcribed. Method: immunoSEQ multiplex PCR; TCRdb's copy keeps in-frame clones and lacks some. The sample carries about 370,000 clones, roughly 15% recorded once. The material sequenced was naive CD4+ T cells from blood. These receptors were collected from a woman aged 18-29 years in good health.

This clone was picked up a small number of times. This sequence joins TRBV30 and TRBJ1-5; D is perhaps TRBD1 (6 bases). Germline-derived CDR1 and CDR2 are GTSNPN and SVGIG (reference sequence). Trimming took 4 bases from V and 7 from J, leaving 14 bases between them. The CDR3 has 13 amino acids. The CDR3 is CAWNSGGAQPQHF. For the CDR3, the DNA is TGTGCCTGGAATAGTGGGGGCGCGCAGCCCCAGCATTTT.

This clone was seen a handful of times. The chain couples TRBV19 to TRBJ2-5, with D maybe TRBD1 (5 bases). CDR1 is LNHDA and CDR2 is SQIVND in the germline V gene (reference sequence). CDR3 size: 14 residues. The V end was cut by 3 bases, the J end by 4 bases, with 12 bases between. The CDR3 protein is CASSIQGMTETQYF. CDR3 sequence (DNA): TGTGCCAGTAGTATTCAGGGCATGACAGAGACCCAGTACTTC.

This clone came up a few times. The chain is built from TRBV5-1 and TRBJ2-3, with TRBD2 identical over 7 bases. J gave up 0 bases and V 4 bases, and 8 bases lay outside the gene matches. CDR3 length: 16 amino acids. In germline, CDR1 is SGHRS, CDR2 YFSETQ. CDR3 in amino acids: CASSTGASGSTDTQYF. As DNA, the CDR3 is TGCGCCAGCAGCACCGGTGCTAGCGGCAGCACAGATACGCAGTATTTT.

This clone was counted between two and nine times. The genes are TRBV11-3 and TRBJ2-1; 8 bases fit TRBD1. The V gene's germline CDR1 is SGHNT and CDR2 YENEEA. V was clipped by 3 bases and J by 1 base; unmatched bases: 2. This CDR3 has 15 residues. In DNA form, the CDR3 reads TGTGCCAGCAGCTTCGGACAGGGATCCTACAATGAGCAGTTCTTC. Amino acid sequence: CASSFGQGSYNEQFF.

V gene TRBV28 combines with J gene TRBJ1-4, with 10 bases aligning to TRBD1. The V and J ends lost 5 bases and 16 bases, in that order; junction bases with no gene match: 10. CDR1 is MDHEN and CDR2 is SYDVKM in the germline V gene. This CDR3 is built from 13 residues. CDR3 protein: CASSTPGTGEKFF. For the CDR3, the DNA is TGTGCCAGCAGTACTCCCGGGACAGGGGAAAAGTTTTTT.

The chain recombines TRBV29-1 with TRBJ2-2; 7 bases match TRBD1. The V gene end was trimmed by 6 bases and the J gene end by 0 bases; junction bases not matched to a gene: 4. The CDR3 runs to 14 residues. Germline CDR1 reads SQVTM; CDR2 reads ANQGSEA. CDR3 in amino acids: CSVNRGANTGELFF. In nucleotides, the CDR3 is TGCAGCGTCAACAGGGGCGCGAACACCGGGGAGCTGTTTTTT.

The V and J genes are TRBV7-9 and TRBJ1-1; D remains unclear. The CDR3 runs 13 residues. V lost 1 base, J lost 6 bases, and 9 bases lay in between. Germline CDR1 reads SEHNR; CDR2 reads FQNEAQ (reference sequence). The CDR3 here is CASSLDWAAEAFF. CDR3 bases: TGTGCCAGCAGCTTAGACTGGGCCGCTGAAGCTTTCTTT.

This clone was found a few times. This rearrangement joins TRBV20-1 to TRBJ1-2; TRBD1 is a possible D gene (6 bases). This CDR3 has 9 residues. Germline CDR1 reads DFQATT; CDR2 reads SNEGSKA (reference sequence). The CDR3 region has the DNA TGCATCCAGGGGTACGGCTACACCTTC. Its protein is CIQGYGYTF.

The table lists this clone with a few counts. This chain connects TRBV18 to TRBJ1-2; a weak D match, TRBD1 (5 bases). CDR1 and CDR2 (germline): KGHSH, LQKENI. The CDR3 consists of 15 residues. V was pared by 3 bases and J by 5 bases, with 16 bases between. CDR3: CASSPQDSIAYGYTF. CDR3 sequence (DNA): TGTGCCAGCTCACCCCAAGACAGCATCGCTTATGGCTACACCTTC.

This clone was recorded once. This chain uses TRBV7-2 with TRBJ2-5, with 7 bases identical to TRBD2. The CDR3 is 14 residues long. The V gene's germline CDR1 is SGHTA and CDR2 FQGNSA. J was trimmed by 3 bases and V by 1 base; bases with no gene match: 2. CDR3 nucleotide sequence: TGTGCCAGCAGCTTAGAGGCGGGGGAAGAGACCCAGTACTTC. Translated, it gives CASSLEAGEETQYF. Based on the CDR3 plus reference TRBV7-2 and TRBJ2-5, the full variable domain is GAGVSQSPSNKVTEKGKDVELRCDPISGHTALYWYRQSLGQGLEFLIYFQGNSAPDKSGLPSDRFSAERTGGSVSTLTIQRTQQEDSAVYLCASSLEAGEETQYFGPGTRLLVL.

The genes are TRBV25-1 and TRBJ1-5, with TRBD1 matching over 7 bases. Germline V gene data show CDR1 as MGHDK and CDR2 as SYGVNS. Trimming removed 4 bases from V and 7 bases from J; junction bases left unmatched: 7. The length of the CDR3 is 14 residues. The CDR3 sequence is CASSGDRDDQPQHF. As DNA, the CDR3 is TGTGCCAGCAGTGGTGACAGGGACGACCAGCCCCAGCATTTT.

This clone was recorded a few times. This rearrangement joins TRBV29-1 to TRBJ1-2; 10 bases fit TRBD1. The CDR3 length is 13 residues. From germline, CDR1 is SQVTM and CDR2 ANQGSEA. Trimming cost V 4 bases and J 6 bases; bases outside gene matches: 5. Here the CDR3 reads CSVAGTGENGYTF. DNA of the CDR3: TGCAGCGTTGCCGGGACAGGGGAAAATGGCTACACCTTC. The full variable domain, with the rest looked up from reference TRBV29-1 and TRBJ1-2, is SAVISQKPSRDICQRGTSLTIQCQVDSQVTMMFWYRQQPGQSLTLIATANQGSEATYESGFVIDKFPISRPNLTFSTLTVSNMSPEDSSIYLCSVAGTGENGYTFGSGTRLTVV.

This clone was detected only a few times. The chain couples TRBV13 to TRBJ2-7, with 7 bases fitting TRBD2. V was pared by 5 bases and J by 6 bases, with 7 bases of the junction left unmatched. CDR1 and CDR2 from the germline V gene are PRHDT and FYEKMQ (reference sequence). CDR3 length: 13 amino acids. CDR3 in amino acids: CASSPRLAGEQYF. CDR3 bases: TGTGCCAGCAGCCCCCGACTAGCTGGCGAGCAGTACTTC.

This chain uses TRBV5-1 with TRBJ2-1; no definite D call. CDR3 length: 13 amino acids. V shed 0 bases and J shed 4 bases, with 5 bases lying between them. Germline-derived CDR1 and CDR2 are SGHRS and YFSETQ. DNA of the CDR3: TGCGCCAGCAGCTTGGAGCGATACAATGAGCAGTTCTTC. Translating gives CASSLERYNEQFF. The full variable domain, rest sourced from reference TRBV5-1 and TRBJ2-1, is KAGVTQTPRYLIKTRGQQVTLSCSPISGHRSVSWYQQTPGQGLQFLFEYFSETQRNKGNFPGRFSGRQFSNSRSEMNVSTLELGDSALYLCASSLERYNEQFFGPGTRLTVL.

This clone appeared a few times. The chain links TRBV28 to TRBJ2-3; 11 positions match TRBD2. This CDR3 contains 15 residues. The V and J ends lost 5 bases and 5 bases, in that order; junction bases with no gene match: 6. CDR1 is MDHEN, CDR2 SYDVKM, per germline. The CDR3 loop reads CASSLAGGRRDTQYF. CDR3 DNA sequence: TGTGCCAGCAGTCTAGCGGGAGGCCGGAGAGATACGCAGTATTTT.

This clone was seen a few times. This chain connects TRBV4-2 to TRBJ2-1, with 12 nucleotides matching TRBD2. Trimming took 2 bases from V and 0 from J; bases not matched to a gene: 8. CDR1 and CDR2 from the germline V gene are LGHNA and YNFKEQ. This CDR3 contains 19 residues. The CDR3 nucleotides are TGTGCCAGCAGCCAATATGCGGGGACTAGCGGGTCCTCCTACAATGAGCAGTTCTTC. Its translation: CASSQYAGTSGSSYNEQFF.

This clone has only a few counts. The chain uses TRBV10-3 and TRBJ2-3; unclear D gene. CDR1 ENHRY and CDR2 SYGVKD come from the germline V gene. The CDR3 contains 13 residues. The ends were cut back, 8 bases at V and 4 bases at J, with 13 bases in the middle. CDR3 sequence: CAIASLGADTQYF. The DNA for the CDR3 is TGTGCCATCGCCTCGTTGGGCGCAGATACGCAGTATTTT.

The chain carries TRBV11-2 and TRBJ2-2; 8 bases line up with TRBD2. There are 17 residues in the CDR3. The V gene end was trimmed by 0 bases and the J gene end by 6 bases; junction bases not matched to a gene: 9. The V gene's germline CDR1 is SGHAT and CDR2 FQNNGV. Here the CDR3 reads CASSLDYYNGRAGELFF. The CDR3 nucleotides read TGTGCCAGCAGCTTAGATTACTACAACGGGAGGGCCGGGGAGCTGTTTTTT.

This clone has just a few counts. The chain uses TRBV4-1 and TRBJ2-3, with TRBD2 identical over 7 bases. Germline V gene lookup returns CDR1 MGHRA and CDR2 YSYEKL. There are 18 residues in the CDR3. The V and J ends lost 2 bases and 2 bases, in that order; junction bases with no gene match: 13. CDR3 in amino acids: CASSQKTNQAGYTDTQYF. The DNA of the CDR3 is TGCGCCAGCAGCCAAAAGACCAACCAAGCGGGATACACAGATACGCAGTATTTT.

This chain connects TRBV29-1 to TRBJ1-1; D perhaps matches TRBD1 (5 bases). The germline V and J ends were trimmed by 4 bases and 1 base, with 10 bases remaining between them. Germline V CDR1 and CDR2: SQVTM, ANQGSEA. This CDR3 is built from 13 residues. CDR3 loop: CSVVRGRNTEAFF. The CDR3 DNA reads as TGCAGCGTTGTCCGGGGGAGGAACACTGAAGCTTTCTTT.

This sequence joins TRBV9 and TRBJ2-1; weak D call: TRBD2 (6 bases). The CDR3 has 14 residues. Deletions cut 3 bases from V and 7 bases from J, with 14 bases between. The germline V gene encodes CDR1 SGDLS and CDR2 YYNGEE. The CDR3 DNA follows: TGTGCCAGCAGCGCCCGTGGAGGGAGTAATGAGCAGTTCTTC. This gives the protein CASSARGGSNEQFF.

This clone was detected a few times. Here the CDR3 reads CASSLGPGQTNEKLFF. The CDR3 DNA follows: TGTGCCAGCAGTTTAGGACCGGGACAGACGAATGAAAAACTGTTTTTT. This chain links TRBV27 with TRBJ1-4; TRBD1 matches at 7 bases. The CDR3 totals 16 residues. The junction had 8 bases not matched to a gene; V was cut back by 2 bases and J by 5 bases. Germline CDR1 MNHEY, CDR2 SMNVEV (reference sequence).

This rearrangement joins TRBV4-2 to TRBJ1-5; D unclear. Looked up from germline, CDR1 is LGHNA and CDR2 is YNFKEQ. Trimming took 3 bases from V and 6 from J, leaving 12 bases between them. This CDR3 is built from 14 residues. The CDR3 here is CASSHPERVQPQHF. CDR3 bases: TGTGCCAGCAGCCATCCCGAGCGTGTTCAGCCCCAGCATTTT.

This clone occurred a few times. This chain connects TRBV5-1 to TRBJ1-5; D gene unclear. The CDR3 totals 13 residues. V lost 0 bases and J lost 4, with 5 bases in between. Per germline, CDR1 SGHRS and CDR2 YFSETQ. The CDR3 here is CASSLEQNQPQHF. The CDR3 nucleotides read TGCGCCAGCAGCTTGGAACAGAATCAGCCCCAGCATTTT.

This clone was recorded a few times. V usage is TRBV7-2 and J usage is TRBJ2-4; TRBD1 aligns across 10 bases. The V gene's germline CDR1 is SGHTA and CDR2 FQGNSA. J gave up 1 base and V 5 bases, and 11 bases lay outside the gene matches. The CDR3 is 18 amino acids. The CDR3 sequence is CASSQRTPGQGAKNIQYF. Here the CDR3 DNA reads TGTGCCAGCAGCCAGAGGACTCCGGGACAGGGGGCCAAAAACATTCAGTACTTC.

The table lists this clone with a few counts. V and J are TRBV28 and TRBJ2-5, with TRBD1 matching over 9 bases. With V trimmed by 5 bases and J by 5 bases, 9 bases remained unmatched. The CDR3 sequence is 15 residues long. Looked up from germline, CDR1 is MDHEN and CDR2 is SYDVKM. The CDR3 reads CASSHRGRRGETQYF. The CDR3 DNA follows: TGTGCCAGCAGTCACAGGGGGCGCCGAGGGGAGACCCAGTACTTC.

The chain carries TRBV28 and TRBJ2-3; 7 bases are a match to TRBD1. The CDR3 totals 15 residues. Trimming removed 6 bases from V and 0 bases from J; junction bases left unmatched: 6. Germline V lookup: CDR1 MDHEN, CDR2 SYDVKM. CDR3 region: CASSNYRGSTDTQYF. CDR3 nucleotide sequence: TGTGCCAGCAGCAACTACAGGGGTAGCACAGATACGCAGTATTTT.

This sequence joins TRBV7-3 and TRBJ1-1; D gene uncertain. Trimming left V 6 bases short and J 0 bases short, with 14 bases between. Per germline, CDR1 SGHTA and CDR2 FQGTGA. The CDR3 extends over 15 amino acids. The CDR3 DNA is TGTGCCAGCAGTCCCTCGGGGTACATGAACACTGAAGCTTTCTTT. The encoded protein is CASSPSGYMNTEAFF.

V gene TRBV7-9 combines with J gene TRBJ2-5; 7 bases are a match to TRBD2. The germline gives CDR1 SEHNR, CDR2 FQNEAQ (reference sequence). This CDR3 comprises 14 residues. With V trimmed by 2 bases and J by 3 bases, 3 bases remained unmatched. CDR3 DNA: TGTGCCAGCAGCTTATCCAGCGGGAAAGAGACCCAGTACTTC. It specifies CASSLSSGKETQYF.